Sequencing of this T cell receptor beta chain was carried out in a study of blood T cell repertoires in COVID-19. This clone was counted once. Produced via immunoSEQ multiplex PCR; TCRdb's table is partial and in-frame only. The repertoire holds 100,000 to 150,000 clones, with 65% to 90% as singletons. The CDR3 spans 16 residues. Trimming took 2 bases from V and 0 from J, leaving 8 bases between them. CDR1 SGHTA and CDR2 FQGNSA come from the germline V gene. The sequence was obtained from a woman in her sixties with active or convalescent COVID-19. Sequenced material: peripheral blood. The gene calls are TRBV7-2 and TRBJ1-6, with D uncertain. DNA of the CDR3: TGTGCCAGCAGCTTATCTTCTAGCTCCTATAATTCACCCCTCCACTTT. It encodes CASSLSSSSYNSPLHF.